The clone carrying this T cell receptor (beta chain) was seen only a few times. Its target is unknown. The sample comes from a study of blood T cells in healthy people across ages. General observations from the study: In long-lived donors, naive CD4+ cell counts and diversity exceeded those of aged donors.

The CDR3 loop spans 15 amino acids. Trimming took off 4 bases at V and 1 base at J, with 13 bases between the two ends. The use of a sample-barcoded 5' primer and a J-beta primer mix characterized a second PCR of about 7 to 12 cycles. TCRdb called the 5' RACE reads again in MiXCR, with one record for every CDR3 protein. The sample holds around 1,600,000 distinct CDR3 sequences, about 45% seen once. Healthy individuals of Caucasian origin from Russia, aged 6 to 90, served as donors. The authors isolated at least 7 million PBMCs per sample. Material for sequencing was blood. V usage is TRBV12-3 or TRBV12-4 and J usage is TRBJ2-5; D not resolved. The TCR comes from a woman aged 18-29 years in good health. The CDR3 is CASSYSQAPQETQYF. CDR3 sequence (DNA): TGTGCCAGCAGTTACTCCCAAGCCCCCCAAGAGACCCAGTACTTC.